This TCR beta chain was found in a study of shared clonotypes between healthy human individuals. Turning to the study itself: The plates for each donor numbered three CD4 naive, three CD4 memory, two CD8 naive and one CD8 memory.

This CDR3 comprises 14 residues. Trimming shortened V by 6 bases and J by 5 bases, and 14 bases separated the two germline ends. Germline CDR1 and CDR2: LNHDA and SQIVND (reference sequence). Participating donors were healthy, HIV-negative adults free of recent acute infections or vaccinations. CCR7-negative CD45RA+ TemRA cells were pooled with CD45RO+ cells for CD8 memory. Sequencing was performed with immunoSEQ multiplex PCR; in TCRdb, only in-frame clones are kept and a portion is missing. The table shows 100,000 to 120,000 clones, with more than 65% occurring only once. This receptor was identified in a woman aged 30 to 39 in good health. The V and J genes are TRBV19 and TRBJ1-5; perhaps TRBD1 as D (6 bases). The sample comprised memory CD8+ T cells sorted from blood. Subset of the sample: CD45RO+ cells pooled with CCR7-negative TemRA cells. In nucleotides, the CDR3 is TGTGCCAGTAGGGACAGTTGGGGCCATCAGCCCCAGCATTTT. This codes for CASRDSWGHQPQHF.